This T cell receptor beta chain appears in the sequencing data of a study of PD-L1 blockade in urothelial cancer. Assay used: immunoSEQ multiplex PCR; TCRdb lists only in-frame clones, some missing. The sample holds 40,000 to 55,000 clones, around 83% seen once. Time point reported: pretreatment peripheral blood. The germline V gene has CDR1 LNHDA and CDR2 SQIVND (reference sequence). V shed 5 bases and J 3 bases; nucleotides not matched to a gene: 7. This CDR3 has 15 amino acids. The clonotype comes from a man aged 55-75 years with urothelial cancer. The specimen was PBMCs, collected around atezolizumab (anti-PD-L1) treatment. The chain joins TRBV19 to TRBJ1-1, with 9 bases matching TRBD1. The DNA for the CDR3 is TGTGCCAGTAGTCTACAGGGGGCACGGTACACTGAAGCTTTCTTT. Translating it yields CASSLQGARYTEAFF. The full variable domain, in which reference TRBV19 and TRBJ1-1 provide the parts outside the CDR3, is DGGITQSPKYLFRKEGQNVTLSCEQNLNHDAMYWYRQDPGQGLRLIYYSQIVNDFQKGDIAEGYSVSREKKESFPLTVTSAQKNPTAFYLCASSLQGARYTEAFFGQGTRLTVV.